This T cell receptor (beta chain) was profiled in a study of blood T cell repertoires in COVID-19 (dated by TCRdb to the early 2020s). In terms of the full investigation: Collaborator samples came from the United States, Italy and Spain and covered acute and convalescent phases of COVID-19. Subjects who had been exposed to COVID-19, were actively infected with it, or had recovered from it provided the deeply sampled blood TCRbeta repertoires that made up the dataset. Where HLA class I and class II types were available, the types were taken from metadata supplied by the sample provider, not from assay-based typing. Samples were obtained from the ongoing ImmuneRACE study (first 160 participants) and from 1,254 subjects provided by 6 global collaborators. The prospective study material was composed of cDNA or gDNA derived from T cells, B-cell-depleted T cells, or PBMCs. Sample metadata almost always included a de-identified subject ID, COVID-19 status, age in years and sex. The repertoires were made available in a free public database intended to serve as a resource for research on the immune response to SARS-CoV-2.

Each collaborating institution followed its own protocols to collect whole blood in K2EDTA tubes. Collaborator samples were shipped for TCRbeta analysis as frozen whole blood, isolated PBMCs, or DNA extracted from either sample type. From the cysteine through the phenylalanine, the CDR3 covers 15 amino acids. Only the CDR3 portion is preserved as DNA: 45 bases, with reading frame beginning at the first base. V is shortened by 2 bases, J by 8 bases, and the region joining them spans 13 bases. Per the germline V gene (reference sequence), SEHNR is the CDR1 and FQNEAQ is the CDR2. The immunoSEQ Assay, a bias-controlled multiplex PCR, was used to amplify TCRbeta CDR3 regions from genomic DNA. The source study handled its data this way. The number of nucleated cells in each sample was estimated from the amplification of reference gene primers within the assay. To quantify the absolute abundance of each unique TCRbeta CDR3 rearrangement, sequence reads were collapsed and filtered. For each sample, productive Simpson clonality was calculated by taking the square root of Simpson's diversity index across productive rearrangements. Held by TCRdb, this immuneACCESS table contains in-frame sequences only and omits some clones. Under half of the omission traces to an unresolved V gene where checked; the cause of the rest is unknown. V, J and clone size reflect that table, while D and trimming were determined from the DNA. This sample is represented by about 150,000 clones; 70% to 90% of them were singletons. The top ten clonotypes cover roughly 5.3% of the sample.

With regard to this clone: Its antigen is still unknown. No much larger clone is present one base from it, and per-base qualities are unavailable.

The paper's findings and limits, for the study overall: Clinical and demographic metadata were provided uncurated, with the amount varying by source and participant.

The rearranged segments are TRBV7-9 and TRBJ1-6; a tentative D match to TRBD1 spans 5 bases. The sequence derives from a woman aged 50 to 60 with acute or convalescent COVID-19. Sequencing was performed on peripheral blood. The encoded CDR3 is CASSLRGSEDSPLHF. The bases are TGTGCCAGCAGCTTACGGGGGTCAGAGGATTCACCCCTCCACTTT.